This T cell receptor beta chain was observed in a study of Ad26.COV2.S vaccination and SARS-CoV-2 variants. Study conclusions and caveats: There was a possibility that the TCR breadth and depth analyses underestimated total T cell responses.

With regard to this clone: The antigen is unknown.

Treatment defined: about 20 received Ad26.COV2.S at low or high dose, single or two shots; five or six received placebo; per-sample allocation not given. Each sample was drawn 63 days after the first injection (of vaccine or placebo). The repertoire was sequenced with immunoSEQ multiplex PCR; TCRdb's copy has only in-frame clones and lacks some. The sample has 300,000 to 350,000 clones, 65% to 90% seen once. The CDR3 length is 12 residues. V shed 4 bases and J shed 9 bases, with 10 bases lying between them. The germline gives CDR1 MDHEN, CDR2 SYDVKM. The source of this sequence is a person between 18 and 65 years old who received the Ad26.COV2.S COVID-19 vaccine or a placebo. The chain links TRBV28 to TRBJ1-5; D gene unclear. Sequences were derived from peripheral blood, sampled in a trial of Ad26.COV2.S vaccine versus placebo. CDR3 protein: CASSSPTRPQHF. The CDR3 nucleotides read TGTGCCAGCAGTTCCCCGACAAGGCCCCAGCATTTT.